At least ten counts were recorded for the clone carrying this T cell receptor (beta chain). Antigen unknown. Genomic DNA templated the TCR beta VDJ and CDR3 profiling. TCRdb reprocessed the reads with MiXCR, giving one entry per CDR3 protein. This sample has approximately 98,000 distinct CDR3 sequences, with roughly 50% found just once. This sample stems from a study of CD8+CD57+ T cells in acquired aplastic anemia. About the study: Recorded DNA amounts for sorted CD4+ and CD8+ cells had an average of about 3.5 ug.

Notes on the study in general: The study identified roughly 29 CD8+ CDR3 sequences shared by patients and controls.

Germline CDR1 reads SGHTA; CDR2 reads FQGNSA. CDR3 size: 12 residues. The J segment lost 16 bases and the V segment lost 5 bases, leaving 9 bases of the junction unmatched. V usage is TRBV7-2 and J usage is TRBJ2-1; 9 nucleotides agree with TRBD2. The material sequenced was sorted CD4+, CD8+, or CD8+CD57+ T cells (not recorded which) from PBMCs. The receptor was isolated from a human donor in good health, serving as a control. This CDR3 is CASSPGGLAGFF. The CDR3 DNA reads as TGTGCCAGCAGCCCAGGGGGGCTAGCGGGATTCTTC.